This TCR beta chain stems from a study of brain T cells in children with intractable seizures. Study conclusions and caveats: Absence of clones before surgery may stem from lower sequencing depth.

Germline V gene data show CDR1 as SGHDN and CDR2 as FVKESK. The ends lost 2 bases at V and 6 bases at J; junction bases unmatched: 8. This CDR3 has 17 amino acids. Method: immunoSEQ multiplex PCR; TCRdb's copy keeps in-frame clones and lacks some. The sample lists 300,000 to 400,000 clones, approximately 93% occurring once. Time point described: blood from clinic visit 5 months post-surgery; TSC patient then seizure free. Surgery cases with the highest brain T cell transcript signatures were chosen for sequencing. With regard to this clone: What it binds is unknown.

Sequencing used peripheral blood, obtained 4 to 5 months after surgery. The receptor was derived from a boy under two years old with tuberous sclerosis and intractable seizures. The chain uses TRBV14 and TRBJ2-2; 11 bases are a match to TRBD2. CDR3: CASSQTTSGRGAGELFF. The CDR3 nucleotides are TGTGCCAGCAGCCAAACAACTAGCGGGAGAGGCGCCGGGGAGCTGTTTTTT.